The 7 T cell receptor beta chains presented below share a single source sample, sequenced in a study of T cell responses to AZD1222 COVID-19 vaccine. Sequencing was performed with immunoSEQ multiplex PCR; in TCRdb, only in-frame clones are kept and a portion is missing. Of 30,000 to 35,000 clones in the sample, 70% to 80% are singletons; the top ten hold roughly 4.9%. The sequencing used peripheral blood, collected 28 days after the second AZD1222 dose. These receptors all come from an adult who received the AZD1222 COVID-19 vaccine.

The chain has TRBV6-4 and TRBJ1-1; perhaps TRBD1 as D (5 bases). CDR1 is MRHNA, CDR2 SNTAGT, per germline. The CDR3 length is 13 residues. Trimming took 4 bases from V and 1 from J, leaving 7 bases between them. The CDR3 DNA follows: TGTGCCAGCAGTGCTGACAGGAACACTGAAGCTTTCTTT. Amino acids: CASSADRNTEAFF.

DNA of the CDR3: TGTGCCAGCAGCTCTAATTCACCCCTCCACTTT. The encoded protein is CASSSNSPLHF. The rearrangement joins TRBV28 to TRBJ1-6; no reliable D call. Germline V gives CDR1 MDHEN, CDR2 SYDVKM. The CDR3 extends over 11 amino acids. The ends were cut back, 6 bases at V and 6 bases at J, with 3 bases in the middle.

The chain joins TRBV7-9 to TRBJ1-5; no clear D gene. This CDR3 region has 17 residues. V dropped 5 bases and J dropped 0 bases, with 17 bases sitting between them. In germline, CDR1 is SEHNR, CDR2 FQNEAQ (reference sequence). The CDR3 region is CASSHGFGFDSNQPQHF. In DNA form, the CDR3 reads TGTGCCAGCAGCCACGGATTCGGGTTCGATAGCAATCAGCCCCAGCATTTT.

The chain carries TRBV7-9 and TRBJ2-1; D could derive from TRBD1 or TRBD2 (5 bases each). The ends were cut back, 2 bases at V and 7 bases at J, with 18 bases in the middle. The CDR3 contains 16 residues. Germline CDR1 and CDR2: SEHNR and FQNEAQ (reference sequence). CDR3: CASSLRTDPWGNEQFF. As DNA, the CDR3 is TGTGCCAGCAGCTTAAGGACGGACCCTTGGGGGAATGAGCAGTTCTTC. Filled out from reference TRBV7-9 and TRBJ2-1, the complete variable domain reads DTGVSQNPRHKITKRGQNVTFRCDPISEHNRLYWYRQTLGQGPEFLTYFQNEAQLEKSRLLSDRFSAERPKGSFSTLEIQRTEQGDSAMYLCASSLRTDPWGNEQFFGPGTRLTVL.

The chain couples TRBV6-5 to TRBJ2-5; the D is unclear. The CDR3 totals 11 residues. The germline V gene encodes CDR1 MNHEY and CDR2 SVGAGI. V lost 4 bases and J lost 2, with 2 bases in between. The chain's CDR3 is CASSFQETQYF. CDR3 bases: TGTGCCAGCAGTTTTCAAGAGACCCAGTACTTC.

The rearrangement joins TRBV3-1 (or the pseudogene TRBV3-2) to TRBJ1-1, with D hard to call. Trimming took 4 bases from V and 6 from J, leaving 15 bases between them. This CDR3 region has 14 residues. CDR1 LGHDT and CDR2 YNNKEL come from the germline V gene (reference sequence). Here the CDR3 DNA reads TGTGCCAGCAGCCTCTTCGGGAGCCCCGCTGAAGCTTTCTTT. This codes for CASSLFGSPAEAFF.

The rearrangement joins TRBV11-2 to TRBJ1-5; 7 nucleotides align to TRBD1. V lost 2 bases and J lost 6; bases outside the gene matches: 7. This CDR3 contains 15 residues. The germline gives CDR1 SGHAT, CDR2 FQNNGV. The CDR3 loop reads CASSLQGGGSQPQHF. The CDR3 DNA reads TGTGCCAGCAGCTTACAAGGGGGCGGAAGTCAGCCCCAGCATTTT.